This TCR beta chain was recovered during a study of beta chain features in type 1 diabetes (dated by TCRdb to 2017 to 2018). Background on the whole study: Mean age, gender distribution, total cell number and subset yield were not different between patients and healthy donors. Across all samples, almost 110 million sorted cells were examined, and cell number per subset correlated strongly with RNA yield. In the study, TCRB repertoires of sorted circulating CD4+ T cell subsets from recently diagnosed type 1 diabetes patients were compared with those of matched healthy donors. Naive and central memory subsets were obtained from all 28 donors, but regulatory and stem cell-like memory subsets were isolated from only 8 patients and roughly 8 healthy donors. Points the paper makes about the study in general: HLA sub-analyses involved small numbers of individuals, so any influence of HLA type on TCRB rearrangement remained unresolved. Because cDNA rather than genomic DNA was sequenced, highly expressing activated cells could have been over-represented, although no difference in activation and CD3 levels was found between groups. Shorter templates might have been favored by PCR, but patient and control samples were amplified and corrected together, so both groups would have been affected equally by any skew. At VDJ recombination sites, patients with type 1 diabetes made fewer insertions and deleted more nucleotides, a pattern implying thymic rearrangement abnormalities. Naive, central memory and regulatory TCRB repertoires appeared to be more alike among patients than among healthy donors. Type 1 diabetes patients showed a moderate but significant shortening of TCRB CDR3 length in all four CD4+ subsets.

The CDR3 holds 14 amino acids from the cysteine to the phenylalanine. Only CDR3 DNA is held: 42 bases, read in frame from base 1. The germline V gene (reference sequence) supplies CDR1 GTSNPN and CDR2 SVGIG. V is pared back by 4 bases and J by 4 bases, with 16 bases lying between the germline termini. A single peripheral blood draw of approximately 110 mL on average was collected from each donor into heparinised tubes. Using a panel that included CD45RO, CCR7, CD25, CD127, CD95 and CD27, naive, central memory, regulatory and stem cell-like memory CD4+ T cells were sorted on a BD FACSAria II. All sorted populations exceeded 95% purity. PBMCs were isolated right away by Lymphoprep density gradient centrifugation and were stained directly, without culture. So that batch effects would be minimized, each experiment stained and sorted samples in pairs, pairing one healthy donor with one patient. With regard to this clone: Its target antigen remains unknown. Base qualities are not at hand, and no much larger clone is one base apart.

All of the isolated RNA was reverse transcribed with the High Capacity cDNA Reverse Transcription Kit, so expressed TCRB transcripts were sequenced. Naive, central memory and regulatory T cell samples underwent deep immunoSEQ sequencing, averaging roughly 3.4 million total reads per sample. Sorted cells were lysed in RLT buffer, and RNA was extracted using DNase-treated RNeasy Micro or Mini kits according to cell number. Each cell subset was processed on its own to prevent cross-contamination, while patient and healthy donor samples were processed together. TCRB sequences were amplified from cDNA with the immunoSEQ multiplex PCR, producing 87-bp fragments spanning the CDR3 region. The amplicons were sequenced using the Illumina HiSeq platform. The authors processed their data as follows. Synthetic template baselines were used to correct PCR bias computationally, reads within Hamming distance 2 were collapsed, and singletons that could not be merged were discarded. Reads were aligned against IMGT so that V, D and J genes, CDR3 length and insertions or deletions at six rearrangement sites could be assigned. Within each subset, clonotype counts were normalized to the number of sorted cells before true diversity and Gini coefficients were calculated with the tcR R package. The overlap coefficient, calculated on TCRB nucleotide sequences, was used to quantify repertoire sharing. This immuneACCESS table, as held by TCRdb, lists in-frame sequences with V and J called but not all clones. Of the missing ones, under half trace to an unresolved V gene in checked studies; the others have no known cause. V and J calls and clone size are as listed in that table; D and trimming were resolved from the DNA. The sample table lists some 240,000 clones, around 9.9% of them with a count of one. Clones ranked in the top ten supply approximately 1.3% of the sample.

The chain employs TRBV30 and TRBJ1-2; the D gene is unclear. The clonotype was recovered from a man aged 18 to 35 in good health. Sequencing was carried out using central memory CD4+ T cells from blood. The CDR3 protein: CAWKEFSTVYGYTF. The nucleotides are TGTGCCTGGAAAGAGTTTAGTACAGTCTATGGCTACACCTTC.